The clone carrying this T cell receptor beta chain occurred many times. This entry belongs to a study of Graves' ophthalmopathy and Graves' hyperthyroidism. TCR beta CDR3 regions were amplified from RNA transcripts. HTBI-primed first-round RT-PCR preceded second-round multiplex PCR. TCRdb re-called the multiplex PCR reads with MiXCR, one entry per CDR3 protein. The sample lists about 600,000 distinct CDR3 sequences, roughly 40% occurring once. Trimming removed 3 bases at V and 5 bases at J, with 11 bases between. CDR3 length equals 13 residues. Germline assignment: CDR1 LGHNA and CDR2 YNFKEQ. Sequenced: peripheral blood or thyroid tissue (not recorded which). The V gene is TRBV4-2, the J gene TRBJ2-7; D assignment may be TRBD1 or TRBD2 (5 bases each). The TCR sequence derives from an adult man with Graves' hyperthyroidism. CDR3 amino acids: CASSQGEVNEQYF. The CDR3 nucleotides are TGTGCCAGCAGCCAGGGGGAAGTGAACGAGCAGTACTTC.